This T cell receptor beta chain was retrieved from a study of radiotherapy plus CTLA-4 blockade in lung cancer. Study context: The study recorded objective responses in 18% of patients and disease control in approximately 29%.

Overall study findings and caveats: Clones of tumor-derived TCRs expanded in blood after radiotherapy plus ipilimumab. Dynamics of early blood T cell clones, together with interferon-beta, were reportedly the best predictors of response.

The CDR3 consists of 13 residues. Germline values: CDR1 SGHAT, CDR2 FQDESV (reference sequence). V was shortened by 5 bases and J by 3 bases, with 7 bases between the two germline ends. Data came from immunoSEQ multiplex PCR; TCRdb stores just in-frame clones and leaves some out. The profile shows 75,000 to 95,000 clones, approximately 78% of them singletons. Concerning this clone itself: Its antigen remains unidentified.

CTLA-4 blockade using ipilimumab, together with focal radiation, was received by patients with chemo-refractory metastatic non-small-cell lung cancer. The material was peripheral blood, obtained from a patient treated with radiotherapy plus ipilimumab. This clonotype was sampled from a human donor with non-small cell lung cancer that progressed on radiotherapy plus ipilimumab. The J gene is TRBJ2-2, the V gene TRBV11-1; D unclear. CDR3 coding DNA: TGTGCCAGCAGCAGACTCGACACCGGGGAGCTGTTTTTT. Translated: CASSRLDTGELFF.